This T cell receptor (beta chain) comes out of a study of beta chain features in type 1 diabetes. The investigators reverse transcribed all of the isolated RNA, so they sequenced expressed TCRB transcripts. Sequenced by immunoSEQ multiplex PCR; TCRdb stores in-frame clones only, minus some. The sample has approximately 470,000 clones, about 32% seen once. CDR3 length: 14 residues. Germline CDR1 is MNHNS and CDR2 is SASEGT. Trimming left V 6 bases short and J 1 base short, with 12 bases between. The study's findings and limits: When Type 1 diabetes patients were examined, their TCRB CDR3s proved moderately but significantly shorter in all four CD4+ subsets.

To note about this clone: Its antigen is unknown.

Each donor gave one heparinised blood draw averaging about 120 mL. A sort by CD45RO/CCR7/CD25/CD127/CD95/CD27 yielded CD4+ naive, central memory, regulatory and stem cell-like memory cells. Sorting produced populations that all topped 95% purity. The clonotype comes from a man younger than 35 in good health. The chain uses TRBV6-1 and TRBJ1-1; D is unclear. Specimen: naive CD4+ T cells from blood. CDR3 loop: CASRPGQRNTEAFF. The DNA of the CDR3 is TGTGCCAGCAGACCTGGCCAAAGGAACACTGAAGCTTTCTTT.